This T cell receptor (beta chain) was identified in a study of blood T cell repertoires in COVID-19. Data came from immunoSEQ multiplex PCR; TCRdb stores just in-frame clones and leaves some out. The sample carries hundreds of thousands of clones, around 85% recorded once. Trimming took 2 bases from V and 4 from J, leaving 5 bases between them. Germline-derived CDR1 and CDR2 are LNHDA and SQIVND (reference sequence). The length of the CDR3 is 12 residues. About this clone: The identical CDR3 is also encoded by other nucleotide sequences in the sample.

The genes are TRBV19 and TRBJ1-1, with D uncertain. The sequence derives from a woman in her 50s who had recovered from COVID-19. Sequencing was done on a sample of PBMCs or T cells enriched from blood (not recorded which). This chain's CDR3 is CASSIRGTEAFF. The CDR3 bases are TGTGCCAGTAGTATAAGAGGCACTGAAGCTTTCTTT.